These 7 T cell receptor beta chains share one sample of origin, sequenced in a study of T cell changes during pregnancy in multiple sclerosis. Clones were read by immunoSEQ multiplex PCR, and TCRdb kept only the in-frame ones, dropping some. The sample holds 70,000 or so clones, around 92% seen once. The specimen was peripheral blood, collected in the third trimester of pregnancy. The receptors were sampled from a female donor in good health, enrolled as a control in a pregnancy study.

This rearrangement joins TRBV18 to TRBJ1-5; tentative D call: TRBD1 (6 bases). The germline CDR1 and CDR2 sequences are KGHSH and LQKENI. This CDR3 has 14 residues. The germline V and J ends were trimmed by 5 bases and 7 bases, with 15 bases remaining between them. The CDR3 here is CASSENRVGQPQHF. Here the CDR3 DNA reads TGTGCCAGCTCAGAGAACAGGGTTGGCCAGCCCCAGCATTTT.

The chain employs TRBV6-5 and TRBJ2-2; TRBD2 aligns across 8 bases. The ends lost 6 bases at V and 2 bases at J; junction bases unmatched: 5. The length of the CDR3 is 15 residues. CDR1 MNHEY and CDR2 SVGAGI come from the germline V gene. The CDR3: CASSPAGANTGELFF. CDR3 in DNA: TGTGCCAGCAGCCCAGCGGGGGCTAACACCGGGGAGCTGTTTTTT.

The genes are TRBV13 and TRBJ2-7; TRBD2 matches at 8 bases. The germline V gene encodes CDR1 PRHDT and CDR2 FYEKMQ (reference sequence). This CDR3 is built from 18 residues. J gave up 4 bases and V 4 bases, and 18 bases lay outside the gene matches. The CDR3 DNA is TGTGCCAGCAGCTCTCTCGGTGGGCTAGCGGGCGCTAAGTACGAGCAGTACTTC. As protein: CASSSLGGLAGAKYEQYF. Drawing the rest from reference TRBV13 and TRBJ2-7, the complete variable domain is AAGVIQSPRHLIKEKRETATLKCYPIPRHDTVYWYQQGPGQDPQFLISFYEKMQSDKGSIPDRFSAQQFSDYHSELNMSSLELGDSALYFCASSSLGGLAGAKYEQYFGPGTRLTVT.

This chain joins TRBV7-8 and TRBJ2-7; 10 bases align to TRBD2. The CDR3 consists of 17 residues. Germline CDR1 is SGHVS and CDR2 is FQNEAQ. V lost 1 base to trimming and J lost 2 bases; unmatched junction nucleotides: 8. The CDR3 protein is CASSLVPSGSPAYEQYF. CDR3 nucleotides: TGTGCCAGCAGCTTAGTGCCTAGCGGGAGCCCGGCCTACGAGCAGTACTTC.

This clone was seen once. The V gene is TRBV27, the J gene TRBJ2-3; D may be TRBD2 (6 bases). V was shortened by 4 bases and J by 0 bases, with 14 bases between the two germline ends. Germline V gene sequence: CDR1 MNHEY, CDR2 SMNVEV (reference sequence). This CDR3 is 16 amino acids long. The chain's CDR3 is CASSSRLVSSTDTQYF. CDR3 sequence (DNA): TGTGCCAGCAGTTCCCGACTAGTCTCTAGCACAGATACGCAGTATTTT.

This sequence joins TRBV2 and TRBJ2-5; D gene ambiguous. This CDR3 spans 12 amino acids. With 7 bases removed from V and 6 bases from J, the gap between germline ends came to 12 bases. The V gene's germline CDR1 is SNHLY and CDR2 FYNNEI. CDR3 loop: CASNEDYKTQYF. CDR3 DNA: TGTGCCAGCAACGAGGATTATAAGACCCAGTACTTC.

The rearrangement joins TRBV7-9 to TRBJ2-1; 9 positions match TRBD2. CDR3 length: 17 residues. Germline CDR1 reads SEHNR; CDR2 reads FQNEAQ (reference sequence). V gave up 4 bases and J gave up 4 bases; unmatched junction bases: 11. CDR3 residues: CASSSLLLAGLYNEQFF. In DNA, the CDR3 is TGTGCCAGCAGCTCCCTCCTCCTAGCGGGGCTATACAATGAGCAGTTCTTC.